The 28 T cell receptor beta chains in this list originate from one sample, sequenced in a study of OX40 agonist ivuxolimab in advanced cancers. Generated by immunoSEQ multiplex PCR, the TCRdb table keeps only in-frame clones and is missing some. The sample records about 74,000 clones, approximately 81% being singletons. The starting material was CD4+ or CD8+ T cells sorted from blood, obtained in a trial of the OX40 agonist ivuxolimab. Source of these receptors: an adult with an advanced solid tumor such as melanoma, head and neck, liver or kidney cancer.

A few counts support this clone. This chain uses TRBV6-6 with TRBJ2-7; maybe TRBD2 (5 bases). V shed 5 bases and J shed 3 bases, with 11 bases lying between them. The length of the CDR3 is 13 residues. Per the germline V gene, CDR1 is MNHNY and CDR2 is SVGAGI (reference sequence). The CDR3 sequence is CASSLTSVYEQYF. CDR3 nucleotide sequence: TGTGCCAGCAGTCTTACTAGTGTCTACGAGCAGTACTTC.

The chain links TRBV5-1 to TRBJ1-4, with D perhaps matching TRBD1 (6 bases). This CDR3 region has 16 residues. Germline assignment: CDR1 SGHRS and CDR2 YFSETQ. With 1 base removed from V and 0 bases from J, the gap between germline ends came to 10 bases. CDR3 bases: TGCGCCAGCAGCTTGAGTGGACAGACAACTAATGAAAAACTGTTTTTT. This sequence encodes CASSLSGQTTNEKLFF.

DNA for the CDR3: TGTGCCTGGAGCAGCGCAGGGGGCGATACGCAGTATTTT. It codes for CAWSSAGGDTQYF. The chain links TRBV30 to TRBJ2-3; the match to TRBD1 covers 8 bases. The CDR3 length is 13 residues. V trimming: 3 bases; J trimming: 6 bases; junction bases outside the gene matches: 5. CDR1 and CDR2 (germline): GTSNPN, SVGIG (reference sequence).

The rearrangement joins TRBV7-2 to TRBJ2-5; 8 nucleotides align to TRBD1. With V trimmed by 1 base and J by 4 bases, 5 bases remained unmatched. Germline CDR1 reads SGHTA; CDR2 reads FQGNSA. This CDR3 comprises 15 residues. The CDR3 DNA follows: TGTGCCAGCAGCTTAGGGGACACAGGGGGAGAGACCCAGTACTTC. It encodes CASSLGDTGGETQYF.

The chain combines TRBV25-1 with TRBJ2-3; D is possibly TRBD1 or TRBD2 (5 bases each). Trimming left V 0 bases short and J 6 bases short, with 10 bases between. From germline, CDR1 is MGHDK and CDR2 SYGVNS. The CDR3 loop spans 14 amino acids. The CDR3 loop is CASSEYRGRDTQYF. CDR3 in DNA: TGTGCCAGCAGTGAATATCGGGGCCGGGATACGCAGTATTTT.

This clone was seen a single time. The chain recombines TRBV7-8 with TRBJ1-4; TRBD1 agrees at 7 bases. CDR1 is SGHVS, CDR2 FQNEAQ, per germline. The CDR3 totals 15 residues. After removal of 6 bases from V and 4 bases from J, the junction contained 8 bases not matched to a gene. The CDR3 sequence is CASSPSYRGNEKLFF. In nucleotides, the CDR3 is TGTGCCAGCAGTCCTTCTTACAGGGGTAATGAAAAACTGTTTTTT.

As concerns this clone: Other DNA sequences in this sample translate to the same CDR3. This chain connects TRBV18 to TRBJ2-5; D gene uncertain. The CDR3 sequence is 12 residues long. The germline V gene has CDR1 KGHSH and CDR2 LQKENI. Between the trimmed V and J ends, which lost 2 bases and 5 bases, there was a span of 6 bases. CDR3: CASSPTRETQYF. CDR3 sequence (DNA): TGTGCCAGCTCACCAACGCGGGAGACCCAGTACTTC.

This clone was picked up one time. The chain is built from TRBV5-1 and TRBJ2-3; D assignment may be TRBD1 or TRBD2 (6 bases each). V lost 0 bases, J lost 3 bases, and 8 bases lay in between. Germline CDR1 reads SGHRS; CDR2 reads YFSETQ. This CDR3 contains 14 residues. CDR3 loop: CASSLEGGTDTQYF. In nucleotides, the CDR3 is TGCGCCAGCAGCTTGGAGGGGGGTACAGATACGCAGTATTTT.

The rearrangement links TRBV28 to TRBJ2-3; TRBD2 matches at 7 bases. Germline values: CDR1 MDHEN, CDR2 SYDVKM. With 3 bases clipped from V and 4 bases from J, the junction kept 7 bases outside the gene matches. This CDR3 is built from 15 residues. The CDR3 protein is CASSFRGSRADTQYF. The CDR3 DNA follows: TGTGCCAGCAGTTTTCGCGGGAGTAGGGCAGATACGCAGTATTTT.

The chain couples TRBV7-2 to TRBJ2-1, with TRBD2 matching over 9 bases. CDR1 is SGHTA and CDR2 is FQGNSA in the germline V gene. V dropped 6 bases and J dropped 4; count of bases not matched to a gene: 7. There are 15 residues in the CDR3. CDR3 bases: TGTGCCAGCAGGTCCGGGACTAGCAGTTACAATGAGCAGTTCTTC. This gives the protein CASRSGTSSYNEQFF.

The chain uses TRBV6-1 and TRBJ1-6; 7 positions match TRBD1. Germline CDR1 reads MNHNS; CDR2 reads SASEGT. The ends lost 6 bases at V and 9 bases at J; junction bases unmatched: 8. The CDR3 runs to 14 residues. This CDR3 is CASRDTGVGSPLHF. In DNA form, the CDR3 reads TGTGCCAGCAGGGACACAGGGGTCGGTTCACCCCTCCACTTT.

The genes are TRBV7-7 and TRBJ2-3; 7 nucleotides align to TRBD1. After removal of 2 bases from V and 4 bases from J, the junction contained 3 bases not matched to a gene. This CDR3 has 14 residues. Per the germline V gene, CDR1 is SSHAT and CDR2 is FNYEAQ (reference sequence). The CDR3 is CASSLNRGADTQYF. The CDR3 DNA reads as TGTGCCAGCAGCTTAAACAGGGGAGCAGATACGCAGTATTTT.

The chain links TRBV7-2 to TRBJ2-7; D is uncertain. The CDR3 spans 12 residues. From germline, CDR1 is SGHTA and CDR2 FQGNSA. Between the trimmed V and J ends, which lost 3 bases and 6 bases, there was a span of 9 bases. As DNA, the CDR3 is TGTGCCAGCAGCTTCACCTCTGGCGAGCAGTACTTC. It is translated as CASSFTSGEQYF.

The V gene is TRBV7-8, the J gene TRBJ2-1, with 7 bases lining up with TRBD1. This CDR3 comprises 14 residues. The germline V gene encodes CDR1 SGHVS and CDR2 FQNEAQ. V shed 3 bases and J 2 bases; nucleotides not matched to a gene: 1. The CDR3 DNA reads TGTGCCAGCAGCTTCGGACAGGCCTACAATGAGCAGTTCTTC. This codes for CASSFGQAYNEQFF.

The gene calls are TRBV6-6 and TRBJ2-7, with D possibly being TRBD2 (6 bases). With 2 bases removed from V and 0 bases from J, the gap between germline ends came to 11 bases. The germline gives CDR1 MNHNY, CDR2 SVGAGI (reference sequence). The CDR3 runs to 15 residues. This chain's CDR3 is CASSYPGGNSYEQYF. The CDR3, as DNA: TGTGCCAGCAGTTACCCGGGCGGGAACTCCTACGAGCAGTACTTC.

This clone occurred a few times. V usage is TRBV29-1 and J usage is TRBJ1-4, with D hard to call. Trimming left V 6 bases short and J 4 bases short, with 12 bases between. Looked up from germline, CDR1 is SQVTM and CDR2 is ANQGSEA. The CDR3 has 13 residues. This CDR3 reads CSVDGRINEKLFF. CDR3 in DNA: TGCAGCGTGGACGGGAGGATTAATGAAAAACTGTTTTTT.

This chain's CDR3 is CSASPGTGIREQYF. DNA of the CDR3: TGCAGCGCCTCTCCCGGGACAGGAATTCGGGAGCAGTACTTC. The J gene is TRBJ2-7, the V gene TRBV29-1, with 8 nucleotides matching TRBD1. Germline V gene sequence: CDR1 SQVTM, CDR2 ANQGSEA. J lost 7 bases, V lost 7 bases, and 15 bases had no gene match. This CDR3 region has 14 residues.

CDR3 amino acids: CAWSDKPSRWGKNIQYF. CDR3 DNA sequence: TGTGCCTGGAGTGACAAACCAAGCAGGTGGGGCAAAAACATTCAGTACTTC. J is TRBJ2-4 and V is TRBV30; D gene unclear. CDR1 and CDR2 from the germline V gene are GTSNPN and SVGIG (reference sequence). The CDR3 has 17 residues. V was shortened by 1 base and J by 3 bases, with 19 bases between the two germline ends. Based on the CDR3 plus reference TRBV30 and TRBJ2-4, the full variable domain is SQTIHQWPATLVQPVGSPLSLECTVEGTSNPNLYWYRQAAGRGLQLLFYSVGIGQISSEVPQNLSASRPQDRQFILSSKKLLLSDSGFYLCAWSDKPSRWGKNIQYFGAGTRLSVL.

The chain recombines TRBV5-1 with TRBJ2-7, with 14 positions matching TRBD2. J lost 2 bases, V lost 3 bases, and 7 bases had no gene match. The CDR3 consists of 17 residues. Germline lookup yields CDR1 SGHRS and CDR2 YFSETQ. This chain's CDR3 is CASSSGLAGGRTYEQYF. CDR3 DNA: TGCGCCAGCAGCTCCGGACTAGCGGGGGGCCGTACCTACGAGCAGTACTTC.

This chain links TRBV30 with TRBJ1-1; D remains unclear. Germline V gives CDR1 GTSNPN, CDR2 SVGIG (reference sequence). The CDR3 has 13 amino acids. V shed 0 bases and J shed 6 bases, with 11 bases lying between them. DNA for the CDR3: TGTGCCTGGAGTGTGGGCAATCCGGCTGAAGCTTTCTTT. Amino acid sequence: CAWSVGNPAEAFF.

The chain uses TRBV28 and TRBJ2-7, with 14 bases identical to TRBD2. CDR1 and CDR2 (germline): MDHEN, SYDVKM. This CDR3 spans 16 amino acids. Trimming took 3 bases from V and 3 from J; bases not matched to a gene: 4. CDR3 amino acids: CASSFSGLAGGYEQYF. CDR3 nucleotide sequence: TGTGCCAGCAGTTTTTCCGGACTAGCGGGAGGCTACGAGCAGTACTTC. Looking up the rest from reference TRBV28 and TRBJ2-7 gives the full variable domain: DVKVTQSSRYLVKRTGEKVFLECVQDMDHENMFWYRQDPGLGLRLIYFSYDVKMKEKGDIPEGYSVSREKKERFSLILESASTNQTSMYLCASSFSGLAGGYEQYFGPGTRLTVT.

The chain employs TRBV30 and TRBJ2-7; no firm D call. This CDR3 has 11 amino acids. Germline CDR1 GTSNPN, CDR2 SVGIG (reference sequence). Trimming left V 2 bases short and J 6 bases short, with 8 bases between. CDR3 sequence (DNA): TGTGCCTGGAGTTCCCGCGGCGAGCAGTACTTC. Its translation: CAWSSRGEQYF.

The V gene is TRBV6-6, the J gene TRBJ1-2; D gene unclear. V was trimmed by 5 bases and J by 7 bases, leaving 20 bases between them. The germline V gene encodes CDR1 MNHNY and CDR2 SVGAGI (reference sequence). The CDR3 totals 15 residues. The CDR3, as DNA: TGTGCCAGCAGTCTCAGGTGGGAGGGTGGCTCTGGCTACACCTTC. Encoded protein: CASSLRWEGGSGYTF.

This clone was observed a few times. The V call is TRBV7-2, the J call TRBJ2-7; D remains unclear. V was shortened by 0 bases and J by 2 bases, with 5 bases between the two germline ends. This CDR3 is 13 amino acids long. CDR1 is SGHTA, CDR2 FQGNSA, per germline. The CDR3 nucleotides are TGTGCCAGCAGCTTAGCAGATCCCTACGAGCAGTACTTC. Encoded protein: CASSLADPYEQYF.

This clone was detected only a few times. The genes are TRBV6-5 and TRBJ1-5, with D uncertain. V was cut by 0 bases and J by 8 bases, with 8 bases left in between. The CDR3 runs 13 residues. Looked up from germline, CDR1 is MNHEY and CDR2 is SVGAGI. Here the CDR3 reads CASSYSGHEPQHF. For the CDR3, the DNA is TGTGCCAGCAGTTACTCGGGTCATGAGCCCCAGCATTTT.

V usage is TRBV29-1 and J usage is TRBJ2-1; 7 bases are a match to TRBD1. This CDR3 has 12 residues. The J segment lost 7 bases and the V segment lost 3 bases, leaving 3 bases of the junction unmatched. Germline values: CDR1 SQVTM, CDR2 ANQGSEA. CDR3 bases: TGCAGCGTTGAGGGACAGAAAAATGAGCAGTTCTTC. Encoded protein: CSVEGQKNEQFF.

The V call is TRBV6-1, the J call TRBJ2-1; 8 nucleotides agree with TRBD2. Germline V gene lookup returns CDR1 MNHNS and CDR2 SASEGT. The CDR3 spans 16 residues. V shed 3 bases and J 6 bases; nucleotides not matched to a gene: 10. The CDR3 here is CASSELVSGGSNEQFF. The CDR3 DNA reads as TGTGCCAGCAGTGAGTTGGTGAGCGGGGGAAGCAATGAGCAGTTCTTC.

The chain is built from TRBV6-4 and TRBJ2-7; 8 bases line up with TRBD2. The germline V gene encodes CDR1 MRHNA and CDR2 SNTAGT. This CDR3 is built from 12 residues. The junction had 5 bases not matched to a gene; V was cut back by 9 bases and J by 4 bases. The CDR3 DNA follows: TGTGCCAGGGCGGGGGGTGCTTACGAGCAGTACTTC. Protein product: CARAGGAYEQYF.